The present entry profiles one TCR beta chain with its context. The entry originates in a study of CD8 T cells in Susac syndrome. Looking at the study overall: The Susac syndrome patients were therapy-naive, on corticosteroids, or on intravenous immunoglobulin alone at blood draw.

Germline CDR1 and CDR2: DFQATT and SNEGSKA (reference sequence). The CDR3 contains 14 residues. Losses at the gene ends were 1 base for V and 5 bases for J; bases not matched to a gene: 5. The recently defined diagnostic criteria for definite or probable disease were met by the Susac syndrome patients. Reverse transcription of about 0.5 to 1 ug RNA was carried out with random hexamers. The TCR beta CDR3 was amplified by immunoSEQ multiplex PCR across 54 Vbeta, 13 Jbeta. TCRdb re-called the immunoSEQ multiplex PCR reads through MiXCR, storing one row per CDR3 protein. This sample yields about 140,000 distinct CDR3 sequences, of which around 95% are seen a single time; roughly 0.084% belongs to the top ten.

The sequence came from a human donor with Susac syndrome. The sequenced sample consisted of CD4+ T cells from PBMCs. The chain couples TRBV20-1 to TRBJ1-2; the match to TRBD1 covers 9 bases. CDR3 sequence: CSARVHRGQYGYTF. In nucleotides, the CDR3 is TGCAGTGCTAGAGTCCACAGGGGGCAGTATGGCTACACCTTC.